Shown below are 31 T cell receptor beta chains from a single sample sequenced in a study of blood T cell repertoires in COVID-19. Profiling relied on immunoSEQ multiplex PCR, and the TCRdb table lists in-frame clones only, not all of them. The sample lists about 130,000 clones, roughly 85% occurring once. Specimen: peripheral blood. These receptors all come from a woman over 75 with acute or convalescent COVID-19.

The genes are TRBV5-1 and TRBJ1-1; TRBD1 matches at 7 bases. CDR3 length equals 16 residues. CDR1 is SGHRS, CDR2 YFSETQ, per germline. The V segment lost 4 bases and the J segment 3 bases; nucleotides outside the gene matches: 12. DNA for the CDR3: TGCGCCAGCAGCAGGGGACAGTTAACGAAGGACACTGAAGCTTTCTTT. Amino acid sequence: CASSRGQLTKDTEAFF.

In DNA, the CDR3 is TGTGCCAGCTCACCCGGGACAGGGGCGAATGGCTACACCTTC. Its protein product is CASSPGTGANGYTF. The chain is built from TRBV18 and TRBJ1-2, with 10 nucleotides matching TRBD1. Germline V lookup: CDR1 KGHSH, CDR2 LQKENI. There are 14 residues in the CDR3. After removal of 3 bases from V and 6 bases from J, the junction contained 4 bases not matched to a gene.

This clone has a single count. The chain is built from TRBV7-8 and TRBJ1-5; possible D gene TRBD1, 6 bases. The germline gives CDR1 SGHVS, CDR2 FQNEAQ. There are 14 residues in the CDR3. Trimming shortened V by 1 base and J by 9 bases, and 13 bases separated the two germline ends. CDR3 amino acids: CASSLETGVGPQHF. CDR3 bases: TGTGCCAGCAGCTTAGAGACAGGCGTAGGGCCCCAGCATTTT. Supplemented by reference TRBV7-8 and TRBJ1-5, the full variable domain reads GAGVSQSPRYKVAKRGQDVALRCDPISGHVSLFWYQQALGQGPEFLTYFQNEAQLDKSGLPSDRFFAERPEGSVSTLKIQRTQQEDSAVYLCASSLETGVGPQHFGDGTRLSIL.

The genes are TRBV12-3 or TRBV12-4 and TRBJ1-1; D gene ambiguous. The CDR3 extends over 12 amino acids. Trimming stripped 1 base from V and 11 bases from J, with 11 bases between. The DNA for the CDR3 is TGTGCCAGCAGTTTAGGGGTTAGCGGGGCTTTCTTT. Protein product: CASSLGVSGAFF.

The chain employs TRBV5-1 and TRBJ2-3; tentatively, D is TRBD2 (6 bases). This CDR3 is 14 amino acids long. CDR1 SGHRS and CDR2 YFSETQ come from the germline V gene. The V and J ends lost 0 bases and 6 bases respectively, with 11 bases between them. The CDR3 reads CASSLVPSDDTQYF. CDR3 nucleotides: TGCGCCAGCAGCTTGGTTCCTAGCGACGATACGCAGTATTTT.

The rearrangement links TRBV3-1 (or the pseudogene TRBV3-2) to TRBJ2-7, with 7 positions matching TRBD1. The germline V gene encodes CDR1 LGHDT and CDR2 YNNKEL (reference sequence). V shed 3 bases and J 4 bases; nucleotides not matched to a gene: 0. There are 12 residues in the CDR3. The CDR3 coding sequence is TGTGCCAGCAGCCAGACAGGGTACGAGCAGTACTTC. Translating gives CASSQTGYEQYF.

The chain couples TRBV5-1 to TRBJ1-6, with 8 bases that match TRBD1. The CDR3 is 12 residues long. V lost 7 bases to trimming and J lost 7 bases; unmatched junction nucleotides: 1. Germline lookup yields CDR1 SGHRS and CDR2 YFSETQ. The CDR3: CASGTGNSPLHF. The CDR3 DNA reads TGCGCCAGCGGGACAGGAAATTCACCCCTCCACTTT.

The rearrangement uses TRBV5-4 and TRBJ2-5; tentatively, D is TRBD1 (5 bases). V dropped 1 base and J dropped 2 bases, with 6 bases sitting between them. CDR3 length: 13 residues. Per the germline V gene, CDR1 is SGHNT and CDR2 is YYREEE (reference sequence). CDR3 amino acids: CASSLSGQETQYF. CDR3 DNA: TGTGCCAGCAGCTTGTCAGGGCAAGAGACCCAGTACTTC.

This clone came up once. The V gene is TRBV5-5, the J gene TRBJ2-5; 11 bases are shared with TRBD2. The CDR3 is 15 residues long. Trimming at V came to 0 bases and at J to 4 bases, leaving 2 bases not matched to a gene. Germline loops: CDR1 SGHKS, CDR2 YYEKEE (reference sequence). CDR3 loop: CASSLVAGGSETQYF. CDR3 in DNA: TGTGCCAGCAGCTTGGTAGCGGGGGGGTCAGAGACCCAGTACTTC.

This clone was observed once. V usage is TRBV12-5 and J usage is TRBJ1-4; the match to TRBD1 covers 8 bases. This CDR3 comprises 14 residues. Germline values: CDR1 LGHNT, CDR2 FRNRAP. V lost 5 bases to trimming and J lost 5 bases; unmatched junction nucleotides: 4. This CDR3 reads CASGPGQGNEKLFF. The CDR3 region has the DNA TGTGCTAGTGGTCCAGGACAGGGAAATGAAAAACTGTTTTTT.

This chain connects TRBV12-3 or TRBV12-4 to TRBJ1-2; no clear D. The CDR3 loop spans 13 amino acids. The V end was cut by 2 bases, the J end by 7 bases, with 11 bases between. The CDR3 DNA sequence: TGTGCCAGCAGTTTAACGGGGTTTGGTGGCTACACCTTC. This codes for CASSLTGFGGYTF.

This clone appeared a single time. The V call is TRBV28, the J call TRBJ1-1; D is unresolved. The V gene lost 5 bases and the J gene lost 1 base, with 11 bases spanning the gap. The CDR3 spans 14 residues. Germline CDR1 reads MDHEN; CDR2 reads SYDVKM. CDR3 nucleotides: TGTGCCAGCAGTAGTATTACGGGGAACACTGAAGCTTTCTTT. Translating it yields CASSSITGNTEAFF.

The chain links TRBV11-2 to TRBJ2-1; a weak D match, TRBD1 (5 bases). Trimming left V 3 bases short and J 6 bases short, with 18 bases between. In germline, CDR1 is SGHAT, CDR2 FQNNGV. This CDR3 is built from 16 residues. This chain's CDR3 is CASSLKLQGNLNEQFF. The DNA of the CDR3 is TGTGCCAGCAGCTTGAAGCTCCAGGGTAACCTCAATGAGCAGTTCTTC.

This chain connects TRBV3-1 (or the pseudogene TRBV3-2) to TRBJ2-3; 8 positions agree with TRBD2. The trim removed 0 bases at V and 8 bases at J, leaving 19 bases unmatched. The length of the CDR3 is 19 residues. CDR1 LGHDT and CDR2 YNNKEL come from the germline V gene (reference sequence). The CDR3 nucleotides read TGTGCCAGCAGCCAAGAGACCGTCGGGGGGGAAGACAGGACCTCTACGCAGTATTTT. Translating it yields CASSQETVGGEDRTSTQYF.

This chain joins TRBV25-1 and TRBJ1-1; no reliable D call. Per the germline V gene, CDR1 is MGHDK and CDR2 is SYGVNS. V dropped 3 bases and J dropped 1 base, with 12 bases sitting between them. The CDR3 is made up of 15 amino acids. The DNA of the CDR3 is TGTGCCAGCAGTGATTTGAGAGGCGGGAACACTGAAGCTTTCTTT. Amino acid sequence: CASSDLRGGNTEAFF.

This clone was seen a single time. CDR3 protein: CASSLSGINSPLHF. CDR3 nucleotides: TGTGCCAGCAGCTTGTCAGGGATAAACTCACCCCTCCACTTT. The rearrangement joins TRBV5-8 to TRBJ1-6; D is perhaps TRBD1 (5 bases). The CDR3 length is 14 residues. Per the germline V gene, CDR1 is SGHTS and CDR2 is YDEGEE. Between the trimmed V and J ends, which lost 1 base and 10 bases, there was a span of 12 bases.

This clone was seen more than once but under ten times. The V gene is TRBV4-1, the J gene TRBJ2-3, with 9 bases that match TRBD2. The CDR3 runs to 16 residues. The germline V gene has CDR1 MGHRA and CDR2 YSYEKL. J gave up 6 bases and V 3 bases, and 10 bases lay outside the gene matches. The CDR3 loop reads CASSQAGGPSRDTQYF. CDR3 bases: TGCGCCAGCAGCCAGGCGGGGGGGCCCAGCAGGGATACGCAGTATTTT.

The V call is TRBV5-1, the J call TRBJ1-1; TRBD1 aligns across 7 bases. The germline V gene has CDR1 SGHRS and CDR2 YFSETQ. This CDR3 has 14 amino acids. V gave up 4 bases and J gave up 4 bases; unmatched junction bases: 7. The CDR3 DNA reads TGCGCCAGCAGCGCAGGGACAGCGATCACTGAAGCTTTCTTT. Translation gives CASSAGTAITEAFF.

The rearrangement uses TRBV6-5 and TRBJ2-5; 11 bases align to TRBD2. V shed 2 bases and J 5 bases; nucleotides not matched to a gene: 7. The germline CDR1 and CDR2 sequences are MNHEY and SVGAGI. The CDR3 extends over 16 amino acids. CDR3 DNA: TGTGCCAGCAGTTACAATATAGCGGGGGGGCGGGAGACCCAGTACTTC. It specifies CASSYNIAGGRETQYF.

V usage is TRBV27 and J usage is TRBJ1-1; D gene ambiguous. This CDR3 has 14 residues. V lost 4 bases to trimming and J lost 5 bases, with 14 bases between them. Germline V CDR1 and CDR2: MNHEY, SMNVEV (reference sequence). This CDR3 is CASSYRRAGTEAFF. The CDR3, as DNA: TGTGCCAGCAGTTACCGGCGGGCAGGTACTGAAGCTTTCTTT.

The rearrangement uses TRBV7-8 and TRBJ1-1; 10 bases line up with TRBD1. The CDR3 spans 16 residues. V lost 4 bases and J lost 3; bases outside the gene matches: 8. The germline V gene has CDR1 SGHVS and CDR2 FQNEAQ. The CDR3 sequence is CASSSRGTGADTEAFF. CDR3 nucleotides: TGTGCCAGCAGCTCCAGGGGGACAGGGGCGGACACTGAAGCTTTCTTT.

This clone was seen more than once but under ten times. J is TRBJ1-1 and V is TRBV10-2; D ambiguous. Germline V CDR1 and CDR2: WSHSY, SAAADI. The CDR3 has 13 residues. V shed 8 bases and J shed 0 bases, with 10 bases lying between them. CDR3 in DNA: TGCGCCAGCCGTACGCGAATGAACACTGAAGCTTTCTTT. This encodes CASRTRMNTEAFF.

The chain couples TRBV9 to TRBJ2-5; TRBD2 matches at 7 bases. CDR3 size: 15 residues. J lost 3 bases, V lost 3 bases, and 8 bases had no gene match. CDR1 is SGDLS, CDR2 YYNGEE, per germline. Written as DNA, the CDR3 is TGTGCCAGCAGCGGAGAACTAGCGACCGAAGAGACCCAGTACTTC. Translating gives CASSGELATEETQYF.

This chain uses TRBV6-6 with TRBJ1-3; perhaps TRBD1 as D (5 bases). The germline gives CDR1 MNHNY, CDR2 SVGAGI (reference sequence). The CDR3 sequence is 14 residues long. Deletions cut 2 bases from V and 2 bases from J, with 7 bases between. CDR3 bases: TGTGCCAGCAGTTACGGGGCCCCTGGAAACACCATATATTTT. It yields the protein CASSYGAPGNTIYF.

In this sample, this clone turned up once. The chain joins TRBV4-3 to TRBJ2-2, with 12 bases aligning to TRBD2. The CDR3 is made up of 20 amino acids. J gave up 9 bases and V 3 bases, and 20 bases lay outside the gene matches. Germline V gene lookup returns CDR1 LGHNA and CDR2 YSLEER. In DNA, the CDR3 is TGCGCCAGCAGCCAGACTGAACCAAAAGGACTAGCGGGGTTAGAAAGGGAGCTGTTTTTT. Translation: CASSQTEPKGLAGLERELFF.

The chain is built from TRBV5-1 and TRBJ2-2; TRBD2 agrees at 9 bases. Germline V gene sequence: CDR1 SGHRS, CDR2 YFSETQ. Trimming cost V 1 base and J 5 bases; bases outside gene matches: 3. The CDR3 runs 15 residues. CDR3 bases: TGCGCCAGCAGCTTGCCCCTAGCGGGGACCGGGGAGCTGTTTTTT. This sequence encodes CASSLPLAGTGELFF. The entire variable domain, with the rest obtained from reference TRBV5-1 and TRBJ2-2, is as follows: KAGVTQTPRYLIKTRGQQVTLSCSPISGHRSVSWYQQTPGQGLQFLFEYFSETQRNKGNFPGRFSGRQFSNSRSEMNVSTLELGDSALYLCASSLPLAGTGELFFGEGSRLTVL.

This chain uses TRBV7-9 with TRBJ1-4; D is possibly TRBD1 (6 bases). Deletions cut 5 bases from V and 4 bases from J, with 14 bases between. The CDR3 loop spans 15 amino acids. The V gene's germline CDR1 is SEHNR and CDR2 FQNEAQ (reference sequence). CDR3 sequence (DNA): TGTGCCAGCAGCGGGATGGGGGCCGGTAATGAAAAACTGTTTTTT. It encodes CASSGMGAGNEKLFF.

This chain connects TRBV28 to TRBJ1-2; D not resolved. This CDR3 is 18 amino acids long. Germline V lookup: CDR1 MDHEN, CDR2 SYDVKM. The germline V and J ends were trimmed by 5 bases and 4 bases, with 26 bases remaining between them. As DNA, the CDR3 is TGTGCCAGCAGTGACCACTCTGAGCGCGGGCGCCAAGCCTATGGCTACACCTTC. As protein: CASSDHSERGRQAYGYTF.

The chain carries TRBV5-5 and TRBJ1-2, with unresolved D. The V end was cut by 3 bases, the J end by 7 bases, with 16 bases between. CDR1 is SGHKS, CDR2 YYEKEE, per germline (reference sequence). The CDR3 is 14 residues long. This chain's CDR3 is CASSWGGRSGGYTF. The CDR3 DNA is TGTGCCAGCAGCTGGGGAGGCAGGTCTGGTGGCTACACCTTC. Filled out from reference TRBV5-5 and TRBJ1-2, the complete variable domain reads DAGVTQSPTHLIKTRGQQVTLRCSPISGHKSVSWYQQVLGQGPQFIFQYYEKEERGRGNFPDRFSARQFPNYSSELNVNALLLGDSALYLCASSWGGRSGGYTFGSGTRLTVV.

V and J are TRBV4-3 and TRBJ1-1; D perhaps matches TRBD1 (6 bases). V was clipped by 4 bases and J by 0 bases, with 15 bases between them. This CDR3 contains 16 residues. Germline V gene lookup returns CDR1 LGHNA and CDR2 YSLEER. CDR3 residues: CASSRTTGSLNTEAFF. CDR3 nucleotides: TGCGCCAGCAGCCGAACAACAGGGAGTCTGAACACTGAAGCTTTCTTT.

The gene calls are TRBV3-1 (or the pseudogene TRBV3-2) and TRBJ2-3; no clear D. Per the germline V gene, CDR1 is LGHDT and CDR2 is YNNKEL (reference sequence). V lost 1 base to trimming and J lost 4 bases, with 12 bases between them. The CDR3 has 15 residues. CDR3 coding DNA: TGTGCCAGCAGCCAAGGAATGAGGCCGGCAGATACGCAGTATTTT. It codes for CASSQGMRPADTQYF.